These 21 T cell receptor beta chains came from one sample sequenced in a study of T cells in Graves' hyperthyroidism and ophthalmopathy. Researchers took RNA transcripts and amplified the TCR beta CDR3 regions from them. First-round RT-PCR targeting the TCR CDR3 was performed with the HTBI primer set. TCRdb independently ran MiXCR on the multiplex PCR reads; one entry per CDR3 protein. The table lists approximately 400,000 distinct CDR3 sequences, around 15% of them singletons. The sequenced sample consisted of blood. These receptors all stem from a man aged 50 or older with Graves' ophthalmopathy.

Concerning this clonotype itself: A much bigger clone sits one base away, suggesting this may be a read error. CDR3 amino acids: CASSINRSHEQFF. The CDR3 nucleotides are TGTGCCAGCAGCATAAACAGGAGTCATGAGCAGTTCTTC. This chain links TRBV11-2 with TRBJ2-1; D possibly corresponds to TRBD1 (5 bases). The CDR3 sequence is 13 residues long. Trimming stripped 5 bases from V and 8 bases from J, with 13 bases between. Germline V gene sequence: CDR1 SGHAT, CDR2 FQNNGV.

This clonotype has a count of ten or more. This sequence joins TRBV28 and TRBJ2-1, with TRBD2 as a possible D gene (6 bases). The germline V and J ends were trimmed by 5 bases and 0 bases, with 14 bases remaining between them. Looked up from germline, CDR1 is MDHEN and CDR2 is SYDVKM. The length of the CDR3 is 16 residues. The CDR3 DNA reads TGTGCCAGCAGTGAACGTAGCGGAAGCTCCTACAATGAGCAGTTCTTC. It is translated as CASSERSGSSYNEQFF.

This clonotype turned up a few times. The V and J genes are TRBV27 and TRBJ2-4, with 8 positions matching TRBD1. In germline, CDR1 is MNHEY, CDR2 SMNVEV (reference sequence). The CDR3 runs to 16 residues. Trimming removed 5 bases from V and 0 bases from J; junction bases left unmatched: 6. In DNA, the CDR3 is TGTGCCAGCAGTACGACAGGGGACGGAGCCAAAAACATTCAGTACTTC. Encoded protein: CASSTTGDGAKNIQYF.

The V and J genes are TRBV5-1 and TRBJ2-1, with 12 bases fitting TRBD2. Germline V CDR1 and CDR2: SGHRS, YFSETQ. Trimming cost V 4 bases and J 8 bases; bases outside gene matches: 10. The CDR3 sequence is 16 residues long. The CDR3 sequence is CASSELTSGSGYEQFF. CDR3 nucleotide sequence: TGCGCCAGCAGCGAATTGACTAGCGGGAGTGGCTATGAGCAGTTCTTC. Together with reference TRBV5-1 and TRBJ2-1, the CDR3 gives the full variable domain: KAGVTQTPRYLIKTRGQQVTLSCSPISGHRSVSWYQQTPGQGLQFLFEYFSETQRNKGNFPGRFSGRQFSNSRSEMNVSTLELGDSALYLCASSELTSGSGYEQFFGPGTRLTVL.

This clonotype was observed many times. The rearrangement uses TRBV5-1 and TRBJ2-7, with D perhaps TRBD1 (7 bases). Per germline, CDR1 SGHRS and CDR2 YFSETQ. The V and J ends lost 4 bases and 2 bases respectively, with 13 bases between them. The CDR3 loop spans 14 amino acids. CDR3 nucleotide sequence: TGCGCCAGCAGCAATGCAGGGGGGCCCTACGAGCAGTACTTC. Protein: CASSNAGGPYEQYF.

This clonotype has ten or more counts. J is TRBJ1-1 and V is TRBV7-6; maybe TRBD1 (6 bases). The CDR3 is 13 amino acids. The V gene lost 7 bases and the J gene lost 4 bases, with 13 bases spanning the gap. Germline CDR1 and CDR2: SGHVS and FNYEAQ. Here the CDR3 DNA reads TGTGCCAGCACCGGGGCGGGGGCCACTGAAGCTTTCTTT. It specifies CASTGAGATEAFF.

Only a few counts were recorded for this clonotype. V and J are TRBV20-1 and TRBJ2-2, with 10 bases fitting TRBD2. CDR3 length: 14 residues. Germline loops: CDR1 DFQATT, CDR2 SNEGSKA (reference sequence). The V segment lost 2 bases and the J segment 4 bases; nucleotides outside the gene matches: 1. The chain's CDR3 is CSARLAGATGELFF. For the CDR3, the DNA is TGCAGTGCTAGACTAGCGGGGGCCACCGGGGAGCTGTTTTTT.

This clonotype was seen ten or more times. The V and J genes are TRBV12-3 or TRBV12-4 and TRBJ1-1; TRBD1 matches 8 bases. The V gene end was trimmed by 5 bases and the J gene end by 1 base; junction bases not matched to a gene: 6. The CDR3 covers 15 residues. This chain's CDR3 is CASSILDRENTEAFF. Here the CDR3 DNA reads TGTGCCAGCAGTATACTGGACAGGGAGAACACTGAAGCTTTCTTT.

This clonotype was seen many times. The J gene is TRBJ1-5, the V gene TRBV6-1; TRBD1 is a possible D gene (5 bases). Germline V gene lookup returns CDR1 MNHNS and CDR2 SASEGT. V lost 7 bases and J 5 bases, leaving 15 bases between the germline ends. There are 14 residues in the CDR3. This CDR3 reads CASNNVGGDQPQHF. CDR3 sequence (DNA): TGTGCCAGCAATAATGTGGGGGGGGATCAGCCCCAGCATTTT.

This clonotype showed up many times. V is TRBV7-6 and J is TRBJ2-6; D unresolved. V gave up 4 bases and J gave up 1 base, with 8 bases separating them. This CDR3 region has 15 residues. Germline CDR1 SGHVS, CDR2 FNYEAQ. The CDR3 DNA sequence: TGTGCCAGCAGCTCTCAGGTATCTGGGGCCAACGTCCTGACTTTC. It translates to CASSSQVSGANVLTF.

This clonotype was picked up many times. The chain combines TRBV27 with TRBJ2-1; the D is unclear. Germline V gives CDR1 MNHEY, CDR2 SMNVEV (reference sequence). Trimming removed 5 bases from V and 6 bases from J, with 8 bases in between. The CDR3 has 12 amino acids. The CDR3 reads CASSGPSNEQFF. CDR3 nucleotides: TGTGCCAGCAGTGGACCTAGCAATGAGCAGTTCTTC.

This clonotype was picked up a small number of times. This chain joins TRBV6-1 and TRBJ2-3; TRBD2 matches at 9 bases. V shed 10 bases and J 3 bases; nucleotides not matched to a gene: 8. The CDR3 runs 14 residues. Germline CDR1 and CDR2: MNHNS and SASEGT. DNA for the CDR3: TGTGCCACCGGATCAAGCGGGAGGACAGATACGCAGTATTTT. Translating it yields CATGSSGRTDTQYF.

This clonotype occurred a few times. V is TRBV27 and J is TRBJ1-4; D is unresolved. The CDR3 is 12 residues long. Germline-derived CDR1 and CDR2 are MNHEY and SMNVEV (reference sequence). V was shortened by 5 bases and J by 5 bases, with 6 bases between the two germline ends. DNA of the CDR3: TGTGCCAGCAGTCACGAGAATGAAAAACTGTTTTTT. It specifies CASSHENEKLFF. The variable domain in full, with the rest retrieved from reference TRBV27 and TRBJ1-4, is EAQVTQNPRYLITVTGKKLTVTCSQNMNHEYMSWYRQDPGLGLRQIYYSMNVEVTDKGDVPEGYKVSRKEKRNFPLILESPSPNQTSLYFCASSHENEKLFFGSGTQLSVL.

This clonotype was recorded many times. This sequence joins TRBV6-6 and TRBJ1-6; TRBD1 matches at 7 bases. Germline loops: CDR1 MNHNY, CDR2 SVGAGI (reference sequence). J lost 7 bases, V lost 2 bases, and 8 bases had no gene match. This CDR3 is built from 16 residues. The CDR3 DNA reads as TGTGCCAGCAGTTACGGGGACAGACCCGGGAATTCACCCCTCCACTTT. Protein product: CASSYGDRPGNSPLHF.

The chain carries TRBV19 and TRBJ2-3; TRBD2 aligns across 15 bases. The CDR3 has 18 residues. Germline CDR1 and CDR2: LNHDA and SQIVND (reference sequence). Trimming cost V 5 bases and J 3 bases; bases outside gene matches: 9. The CDR3 DNA follows: TGTGCCAGTAGTTCCCGGACTAGCGGGAGGGTCGTGACAGATACGCAGTATTTT. Translated, it gives CASSSRTSGRVVTDTQYF.

This clonotype has only a few counts. A much larger clonotype is one base distant, so this may be a read error. The gene calls are TRBV7-2 and TRBJ2-1; no clear D. Germline V CDR1 and CDR2: SGHTA, FQGNSA. The CDR3 runs 14 residues. CDR3 nucleotides: TGTGCCGGCAGCGCCAGTTCATCCTCGGTCGGGCAGTTCTTC. Translating it yields CAGSASSSSVGQFF.

This clonotype occurred many times. V and J are TRBV29-1 and TRBJ1-1; no firm D call. This CDR3 contains 12 residues. Trimming removed 0 bases from V and 5 bases from J, with 7 bases in between. Germline-derived CDR1 and CDR2 are SQVTM and ANQGSEA. The CDR3 reads CSVEEVATEAFF. The CDR3 DNA follows: TGCAGCGTTGAAGAGGTAGCGACTGAAGCTTTCTTT.

This clonotype is medium-sized. This sequence joins TRBV7-9 and TRBJ2-7; 8 bases match TRBD1. Germline V CDR1 and CDR2: SEHNR, FQNEAQ (reference sequence). The V segment lost 5 bases and the J segment 7 bases; nucleotides outside the gene matches: 7. CDR3 length equals 13 residues. CDR3 amino acids: CASSAGGTGEQYF. The CDR3 DNA follows: TGTGCCAGCAGCGCAGGGGGCACTGGGGAGCAGTACTTC.

Only one count was recorded for this clonotype. This chain uses TRBV12-3 or TRBV12-4 with TRBJ1-2, with D possibly TRBD1 on 6 matching bases. This CDR3 region has 14 residues. Trimming took off 6 bases at V and 5 bases at J, with 16 bases between the two ends. This CDR3 reads CASSRGQSSYGYTF. The CDR3 DNA sequence: TGTGCCAGCAGCCGAGGACAGAGTAGTTATGGCTACACCTTC.

V gene TRBV6-5 combines with J gene TRBJ1-6, with a tentative D call TRBD1 (6 bases). There are 16 residues in the CDR3. The V gene's germline CDR1 is MNHEY and CDR2 SVGAGI. V was pared by 2 bases and J by 1 base, with 9 bases between. The CDR3 protein is CASSYRGQSYNSPLHF. CDR3 coding DNA: TGTGCCAGCAGTTACCGGGGACAATCCTATAATTCACCCCTCCACTTT.

This clonotype showed up many times. The rearrangement links TRBV7-3 to TRBJ1-1; D not resolved. V gave up 5 bases and J gave up 2 bases, with 12 bases separating them. Germline V lookup: CDR1 SGHTA, CDR2 FQGTGA. The CDR3 has 14 amino acids. CDR3 sequence: CASSPSRVNTEAFF. CDR3 nucleotide sequence: TGTGCCAGCAGCCCGTCCCGGGTCAACACTGAAGCTTTCTTT.